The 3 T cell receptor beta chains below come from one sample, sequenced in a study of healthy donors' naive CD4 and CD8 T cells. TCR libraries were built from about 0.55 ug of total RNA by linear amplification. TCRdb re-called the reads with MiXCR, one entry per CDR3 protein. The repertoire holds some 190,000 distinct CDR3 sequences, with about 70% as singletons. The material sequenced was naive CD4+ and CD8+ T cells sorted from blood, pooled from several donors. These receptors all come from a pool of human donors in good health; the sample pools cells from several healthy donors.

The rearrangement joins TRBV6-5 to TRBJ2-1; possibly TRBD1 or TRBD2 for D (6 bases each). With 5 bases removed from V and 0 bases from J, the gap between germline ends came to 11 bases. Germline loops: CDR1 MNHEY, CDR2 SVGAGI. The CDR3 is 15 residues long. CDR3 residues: CASSRGDISYNEQFF. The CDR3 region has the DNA TGTGCCAGCAGTAGGGGGGACATCTCCTACAATGAGCAGTTCTTC.

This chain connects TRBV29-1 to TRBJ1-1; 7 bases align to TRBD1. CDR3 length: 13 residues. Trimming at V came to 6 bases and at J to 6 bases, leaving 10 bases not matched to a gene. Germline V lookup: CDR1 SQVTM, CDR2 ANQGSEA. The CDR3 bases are TGCAGCGTAACTAGGACAGGACACTCTGAAGCTTTCTTT. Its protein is CSVTRTGHSEAFF.

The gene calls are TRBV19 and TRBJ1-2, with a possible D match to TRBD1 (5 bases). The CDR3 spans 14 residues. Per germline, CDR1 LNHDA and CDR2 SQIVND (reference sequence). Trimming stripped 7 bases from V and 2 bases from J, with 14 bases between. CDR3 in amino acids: CASTRVNPNYGYTF. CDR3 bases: TGTGCCAGTACCAGGGTAAACCCCAACTATGGCTACACCTTC.